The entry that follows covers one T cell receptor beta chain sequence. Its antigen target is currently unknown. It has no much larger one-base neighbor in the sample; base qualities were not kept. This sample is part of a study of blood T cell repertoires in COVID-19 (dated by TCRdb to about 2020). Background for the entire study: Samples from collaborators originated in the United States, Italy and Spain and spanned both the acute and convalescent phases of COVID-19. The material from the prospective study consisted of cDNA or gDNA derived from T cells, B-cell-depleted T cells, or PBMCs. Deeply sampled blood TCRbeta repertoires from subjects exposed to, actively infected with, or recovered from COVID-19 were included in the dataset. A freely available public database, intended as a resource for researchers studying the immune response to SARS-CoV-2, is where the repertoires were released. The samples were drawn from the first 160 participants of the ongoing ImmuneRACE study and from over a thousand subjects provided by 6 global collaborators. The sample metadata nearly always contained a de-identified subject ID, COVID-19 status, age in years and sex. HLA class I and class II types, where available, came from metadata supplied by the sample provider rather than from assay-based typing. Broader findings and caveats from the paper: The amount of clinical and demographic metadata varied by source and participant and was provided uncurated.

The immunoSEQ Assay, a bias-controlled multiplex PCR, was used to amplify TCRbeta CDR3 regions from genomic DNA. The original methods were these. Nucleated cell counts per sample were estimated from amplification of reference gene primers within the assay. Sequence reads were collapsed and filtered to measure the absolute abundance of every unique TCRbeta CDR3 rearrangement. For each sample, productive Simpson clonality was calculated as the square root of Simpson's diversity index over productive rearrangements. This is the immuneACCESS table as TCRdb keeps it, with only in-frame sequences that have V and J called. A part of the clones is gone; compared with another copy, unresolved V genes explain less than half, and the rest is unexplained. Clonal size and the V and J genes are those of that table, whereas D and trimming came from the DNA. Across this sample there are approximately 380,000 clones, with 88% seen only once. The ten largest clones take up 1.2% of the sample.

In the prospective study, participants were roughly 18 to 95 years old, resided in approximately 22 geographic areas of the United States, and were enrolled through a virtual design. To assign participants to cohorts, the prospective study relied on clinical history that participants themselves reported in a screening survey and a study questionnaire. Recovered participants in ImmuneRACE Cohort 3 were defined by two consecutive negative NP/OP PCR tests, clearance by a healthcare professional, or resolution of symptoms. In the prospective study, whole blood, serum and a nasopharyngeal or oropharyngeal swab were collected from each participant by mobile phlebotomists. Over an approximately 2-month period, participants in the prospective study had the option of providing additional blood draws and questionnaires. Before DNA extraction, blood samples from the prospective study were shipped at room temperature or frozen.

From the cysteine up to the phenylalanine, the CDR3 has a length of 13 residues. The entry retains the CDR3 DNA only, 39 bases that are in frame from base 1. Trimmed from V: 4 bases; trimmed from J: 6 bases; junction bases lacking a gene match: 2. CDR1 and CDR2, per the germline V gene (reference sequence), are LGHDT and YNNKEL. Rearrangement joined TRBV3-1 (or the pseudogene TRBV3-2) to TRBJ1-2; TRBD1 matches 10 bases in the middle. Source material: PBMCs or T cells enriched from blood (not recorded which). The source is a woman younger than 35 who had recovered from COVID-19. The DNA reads TGTGCCAGCAGCCTAGACAGGGGGCATGGCTACACCTTC. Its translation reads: CASSLDRGHGYTF.